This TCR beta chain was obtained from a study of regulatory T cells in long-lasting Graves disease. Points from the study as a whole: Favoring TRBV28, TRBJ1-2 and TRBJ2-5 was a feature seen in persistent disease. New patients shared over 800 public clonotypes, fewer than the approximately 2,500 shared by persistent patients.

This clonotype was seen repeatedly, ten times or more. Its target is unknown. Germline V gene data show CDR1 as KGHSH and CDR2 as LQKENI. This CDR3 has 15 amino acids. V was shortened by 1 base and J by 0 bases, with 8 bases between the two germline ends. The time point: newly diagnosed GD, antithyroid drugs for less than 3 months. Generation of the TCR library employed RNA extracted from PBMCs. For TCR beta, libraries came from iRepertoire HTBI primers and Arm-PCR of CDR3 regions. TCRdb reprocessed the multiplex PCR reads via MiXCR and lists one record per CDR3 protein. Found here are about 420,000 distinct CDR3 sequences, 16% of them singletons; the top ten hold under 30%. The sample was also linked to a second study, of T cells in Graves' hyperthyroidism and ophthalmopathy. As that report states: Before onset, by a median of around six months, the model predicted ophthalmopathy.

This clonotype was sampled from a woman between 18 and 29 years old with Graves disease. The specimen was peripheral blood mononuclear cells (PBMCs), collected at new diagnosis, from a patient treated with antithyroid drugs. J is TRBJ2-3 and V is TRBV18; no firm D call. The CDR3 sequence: CASSPLISSTDTQYF. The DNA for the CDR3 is TGTGCCAGCTCACCACTTATTAGTAGCACAGATACGCAGTATTTT.